Listed below are T cell receptor beta chains from one sample, sequenced in a study of T cells after yellow fever vaccination. MiXCR was run by TCRdb on the 5' RACE reads, yielding one entry per CDR3 protein. This table has approximately 350,000 distinct CDR3 sequences, 9.5% to 13% appearing once. The sample was PBMCs, taken on the day of the first yellow fever vaccination. All receptors derive from a man aged 18 to 30 who received the YFV17D yellow fever vaccine. Both conserved end residues are part of each CDR3. The D gene is left open where the match is weak. Clone size is stated in some rows and not others, as once, few, many or a class when expanded.

V gene	D gene	clone size	J gene	CDR3 DNA	CDR3 protein
TRBV5-1	.	.	TRBJ2-3	TGCGCCAGCAGCTTGGCTCCGGGGGGCGGAAGCACAGATACGCAGTATTTT	CASSLAPGGGSTDTQYF
TRBV10-1	TRBD2	few	TRBJ2-1	TGCGCCAGCAGTGGGGGAGGGAACGGTGAGCAGTTCTTC	CASSGGGNGEQFF
TRBV20-1	.	.	TRBJ2-2	TGCAGTGCTCCCCTTGGGCAATCGACCGGGGAGCTGTTTTTT	CSAPLGQSTGELFF
TRBV15	TRBD1	few	TRBJ1-5	TGTGCCACCAGCAGGACCGGGACAGTGAATCAGCCCCAGCATTTT	CATSRTGTVNQPQHF
TRBV24-1	TRBD1	.	TRBJ2-1	TGTGCCACCAGTGATTTGGGACAGGGAAGATCGGATGAGCAGTTCTTC	CATSDLGQGRSDEQFF
TRBV4-3	.	.	TRBJ1-6	TGCGCCAGCAGCCTAGAGATTTACCAGGTTCGGAATTCACCCCTCCACTTT	CASSLEIYQVRNSPLHF
TRBV3-1	TRBD2	many	TRBJ2-1	TGTGCCAGCAGCCAAGTAGCGGGGGGAAATGAGCAGTTCTTC	CASSQVAGGNEQFF
TRBV7-8	.	.	TRBJ2-3	TGTGCCAGCAGCCAATTTAGAAGGGGCACAGATACGCAGTATTTT	CASSQFRRGTDTQYF
TRBV29-1	.	few	TRBJ1-1	TGCAGCGTATGGGGGTGGGAGAACACTGAAGCTTTCTTT	CSVWGWENTEAFF
TRBV7-9	.	.	TRBJ2-5	TGTGCCAGCAGCTTATCCAGGACAGGCGGGGCGGAGACCCAGTACTTC	CASSLSRTGGAETQYF
TRBV7-9	.	few	TRBJ1-1	TGTGCCAGCAGCTTATCAAACACTGAAGCTTTCTTT	CASSLSNTEAFF
TRBV5-6	.	few	TRBJ2-7	TGTGCCAGCAGCCAGGACCGATTCGAGCAGTACTTC	CASSQDRFEQYF
TRBV6-1	.	.	TRBJ2-2	TGTGCCAGCAGTGTGACATTGAACACCGGGGAGCTGTTTTTT	CASSVTLNTGELFF